The text below deals with one T cell receptor (beta chain). Its target is not known. The data are from a study of chemoradiotherapy in HPV16-positive cancers. Findings and caveats of the study: For HPV16-positive patients, expanding HPV-responsive T cells associated with longer recurrence-free survival. Candidate HPV-specific clones and E7-related TCR motifs grew in tumor during treatment.

The CDR3 is 16 residues long. V gave up 2 bases and J gave up 0 bases, with 14 bases separating them. Germline CDR1 reads MNHEY; CDR2 reads SVGAGI. Some clones are missing from TCRdb's copy, which holds only in-frame ones; the method was immunoSEQ multiplex PCR. Of under 20,000 clones detected, around four fifths appear once; the ten largest clones hold roughly 3.7%. This rearrangement joins TRBV6-5 to TRBJ2-7, with D perhaps assigned TRBD1 or TRBD2 (6 bases each). This sample comprised blood, obtained from a patient who underwent chemoradiotherapy. The sequence derives from a human donor with HPV-associated anogenital cancer. DNA of the CDR3: TGTGCCAGCAGTTACGATTGGACGGGGGCCTCCTACGAGCAGTACTTC. Its protein product is CASSYDWTGASYEQYF.